This T cell receptor beta chain is drawn from a study of T cells in localized non-small cell lung cancer. This clone has only a few counts. Sequenced by immunoSEQ multiplex PCR; TCRdb stores in-frame clones only, minus some. This table holds some 11,000 clones, under 55% found once. The CDR3 has 18 residues. The trim removed 2 bases at V and 3 bases at J, leaving 11 bases unmatched. Per germline, CDR1 MNHGY and CDR2 SAAAGT. This specimen was lymph node tissue, taken before any cancer treatment. The chain has TRBV6-8 and TRBJ2-7; 12 bases align to TRBD2. This TCR was recovered from a woman aged 40 to 75 with stage II squamous cell lung carcinoma. As DNA, the CDR3 is TGTGCCAGCAGTTACGTTACTAGCGGGAGGCTCAGGGGCTACGAGCAGTACTTC. Protein sequence: CASSYVTSGRLRGYEQYF.